This note documents a single T cell receptor beta chain sequence. CDR1 and CDR2 from the germline V gene are SGHAT and FQNNGV. The V and J ends lost 5 bases and 5 bases respectively, with 16 bases between them. The CDR3 covers 14 residues. The data stem from a study of blood T cell repertoires in COVID-19. Turning to the study itself: Whether acute or convalescent, the COVID-19 samples came from the United States, Italy and Spain. The cDNA or gDNA used as material had been derived from T cells, B-cell-depleted T cells, or PBMCs.

The authors' processing: Reference gene primer amplification gave nucleated cell count estimates. Profiled with immunoSEQ multiplex PCR; TCRdb holds only in-frame clones, not every one. Clone size and V and J calls were adopted from that table, with D and trimming inferred from the DNA. Of around 100,000 clones in the sample, about four fifths were seen once. The specimen was peripheral blood. This receptor was obtained from a human donor in a cohort sampled during active COVID-19. The rearrangement joins TRBV11-2 to TRBJ2-7, with D tentatively TRBD2 (7 bases). The CDR3 DNA sequence: TGTGCCAGCAGCGGCGCGGGGGCGTATCACGAGCAGTACTTC. Translating it yields CASSGAGAYHEQYF.